This T cell receptor (beta chain) was captured in a study of read filtering for tumor transcriptome and immune sequencing. For the study at large: After DNase treatment, RNA was made into whole-transcriptome libraries.

This clonotype has ten or more counts. CDR1 is SGHTA, CDR2 FQGTGA, per germline. V shed 6 bases and J shed 1 base, with 13 bases lying between them. The length of the CDR3 is 14 residues. Molecular barcoded adaptors covering alpha/delta and beta/gamma chains were used on approximately 400 ng RNA. From the reads, TCRdb called clonotypes with MiXCR, one entry per CDR3 protein. The table has 35,000 to 50,000 distinct CDR3 sequences, 12% seen once. The sequence was collected from a donor aged 40 or older with multiple myeloma. The sample was a population of CD138-negative cells sorted from bone marrow. The rearrangement joins TRBV7-3 to TRBJ2-7, with D unresolved. CDR3 residues: CASSPDGISYEQYF. In DNA, the CDR3 is TGTGCCAGCAGTCCTGACGGTATTTCCTACGAGCAGTACTTC. The full variable domain, its missing parts supplied by reference TRBV7-3 and TRBJ2-7, is GAGVSQTPSNKVTEKGKYVELRCDPISGHTALYWYRQSLGQGPEFLIYFQGTGAADDSGLPNDRFFAVRPEGSVSTLKIQRTERGDSAVYLCASSPDGISYEQYFGPGTRLTVT.